This T cell receptor (beta chain) was sequenced during a study of T cell responses to AZD1222 COVID-19 vaccine. TCRdb's copy holds only in-frame clones and misses some; the assay was immunoSEQ multiplex PCR. The repertoire holds around 100,000 clones, with about nine tenths as singletons. The germline gives CDR1 MNHEY, CDR2 SVGAGI. Trimming stripped 2 bases from V and 3 bases from J, with 10 bases between. The CDR3 loop spans 14 amino acids. Sequenced material: peripheral blood, taken on day 0 of AZD1222 vaccination. The genes are TRBV6-5 and TRBJ1-2; D is perhaps TRBD1 (5 bases). This sequence originates from an adult in good health. As DNA, the CDR3 is TGTGCCAGCAGTTACGGGGGTCTCGACTATGGCTACACCTTC. Translated: CASSYGGLDYGYTF.